This T cell receptor beta chain originates from a study of blood T cell repertoires in COVID-19. Across the whole study: The United States, Italy and Spain provided the acute and convalescent COVID-19 samples.

Authors' methods: Amplification of reference gene primers was used by the study to estimate nucleated cell counts. Clones were sequenced by immunoSEQ multiplex PCR, and TCRdb holds only the in-frame ones, with some missing. That table supplies the V and J calls and clone size; D and trimming were determined from the DNA. The sample yields about 290,000 clones, approximately 91% seen once. Enrolled through a virtual design, the participants were between roughly 18 and 90 years of age and came from about two dozen US areas. The sequenced sample consisted of PBMCs or T cells enriched from blood (not recorded which). The clonotype originates from a woman aged 40 to 49 who had recovered from COVID-19.

The CDR3 DNA is TGTGCCAGCAGCTTATCAGGGGGCAATGAGCAGTTCTTC. Its protein product is CASSLSGGNEQFF. The rearrangement joins TRBV7-2 to TRBJ2-1, with 7 positions matching TRBD1. Unmatched junction bases numbered 1, after V lost 2 bases and J lost 6 bases. This CDR3 comprises 13 residues. Germline lookup yields CDR1 SGHTA and CDR2 FQGNSA. Complete variable domain (other parts from reference TRBV7-2 and TRBJ2-1): GAGVSQSPSNKVTEKGKDVELRCDPISGHTALYWYRQSLGQGLEFLIYFQGNSAPDKSGLPSDRFSAERTGGSVSTLTIQRTQQEDSAVYLCASSLSGGNEQFFGPGTRLTVL.